The clone carrying this T cell receptor (beta chain) was seen only a few times. The target antigen is unknown. The data were obtained in a study of beta chain features in type 1 diabetes. Sequencing targeted expressed TCRB transcripts, as all isolated RNA had been reverse transcribed. Sequencing was performed with immunoSEQ multiplex PCR; in TCRdb, only in-frame clones are kept and a portion is missing. Of under 200,000 clones in the sample, 6.5% to 10% were seen once. Study-wide findings and caveats: Here, the possible influence of HLA type (on TCRB rearrangement) remained unresolved. Junctions at VDJ sites from type 1 diabetes patients had fewer insertions and more deletions. TCRB CDR3s from Type 1 diabetes patients were moderately but significantly shorter in all four CD4+ subsets.

Sequenced input: central memory CD4+ T cells from blood. The TCR sequence derives from a young woman with type 1 diabetes.

CDR3 in amino acids: CASSDFDGKGAEAFF. The CDR3 DNA reads TGTGCCAGCAGTGATTTCGACGGGAAGGGCGCTGAAGCTTTCTTT. The V call is TRBV25-1, the J call TRBJ1-1; D call uncertain. V gave up 3 bases and J gave up 6 bases, with 17 bases separating them. This CDR3 region has 15 residues. Germline V gives CDR1 MGHDK, CDR2 SYGVNS. The full variable domain, with the rest looked up from reference TRBV25-1 and TRBJ1-1, is EADIYQTPRYLVIGTGKKITLECSQTMGHDKMYWYQQDPGMELHLIHYSYGVNSTEKGDLSSESTVSRIRTEHFPLTLESARPSHTSQYLCASSDFDGKGAEAFFGQGTRLTVV.